Listed below are T cell receptor beta chains from one sample, sequenced in a study of TIL therapy for anti-PD-1-resistant metastatic lung cancer. Clones were sequenced by immunoSEQ multiplex PCR, and TCRdb holds only the in-frame ones, with some missing. Among 25,000 to 40,000 clones listed, 74% were seen once. The material sequenced was blood, taken at baseline. The receptors were sampled from a woman aged 30 to 85 with non-small cell lung cancer. Both conserved end residues are part of each CDR3.

V gene	J gene	CDR3 protein
TRBV7-2	TRBJ2-7	CASSLRVGEQYF
TRBV29-1	TRBJ2-5	CSVGGGGGETQYF
TRBV6-1	TRBJ2-1	CASSPRGLSTDEQFF
TRBV4-2	TRBJ2-1	CASSQGQSSYNEQFF
TRBV11-2	TRBJ2-1	CASSLQGNEQFF
TRBV5-1	TRBJ2-7	CASSFDGPPGEQYF
TRBV5-4	TRBJ2-1	CASSQMGNEQFF
TRBV4-2	TRBJ2-7	CASSQVPPLAGASYEQYF
TRBV21-1	TRBJ1-2	CASAVGVDGYTF
TRBV30	TRBJ2-2	CAWHGGQGATGELFF